These 30 T cell receptor beta chains share one sample of origin, sequenced in a study of post-analysis software for immune sequencing data. General study points: TRBV segments more frequent in patients than in controls numbered several and included TRBV5-6, TRBV5-1 and TRBV20-1.

No antigen is known for these receptors. TCR beta libraries were prepared from cDNA with unique molecular identifiers. TCRdb re-analysed the PCR reads in MiXCR, keeping a single row per CDR3 protein. The table shows hundreds of thousands of distinct CDR3 sequences, with around 50% occurring only once. The sequencing input was blood. The receptor source for this set is a girl aged 5-17 years with multiple sclerosis.

This clonotype was seen only a few times. The V call is TRBV27, the J call TRBJ2-3; D remains unclear. The CDR3 loop spans 13 amino acids. The V end was cut by 7 bases, the J end by 0 bases, with 8 bases between. The germline V gene has CDR1 MNHEY and CDR2 SMNVEV (reference sequence). DNA of the CDR3: TGTGCCAGCATGAGACTTAGCACAGATACGCAGTATTTT. This translates into CASMRLSTDTQYF.

This clonotype was observed a handful of times. J is TRBJ2-4 and V is TRBV12-5; perhaps TRBD2 as D (6 bases). CDR3 length equals 18 residues. V was pared by 4 bases and J by 0 bases, with 19 bases between. Germline CDR1 and CDR2: LGHNT and FRNRAP. CDR3 residues: CASGSPYPAGRAKNIQYF. The DNA for the CDR3 is TGTGCTAGTGGTTCCCCTTACCCAGCGGGCAGAGCCAAAAACATTCAGTACTTC.

This clonotype showed up just a few times. The chain carries TRBV11-2 and TRBJ2-1; D not resolved. Deletions cut 4 bases from V and 4 bases from J, with 14 bases between. Germline CDR1 SGHAT, CDR2 FQNNGV. The CDR3 has 15 residues. The DNA for the CDR3 is TGTGCCAGCAGCTACGAAACCAGCGTGTACAATGAGCAGTTCTTC. Translating it yields CASSYETSVYNEQFF.

This clonotype showed up just a few times. The chain uses TRBV7-2 and TRBJ1-2, with a weak D call TRBD1 (6 bases). Germline values: CDR1 SGHTA, CDR2 FQGNSA. CDR3 size: 16 residues. V lost 5 bases, J lost 5 bases, and 21 bases lay in between. The CDR3 sequence: CASSLAGPQGRYGYTF. As DNA, the CDR3 is TGTGCCAGCAGCCTCGCCGGCCCCCAGGGGAGGTATGGCTACACCTTC.

This clonotype was observed a handful of times. CDR3 DNA sequence: TGTGCCATCAAGTCGGGCGGGTCCACAGATACGCAGTATTTT. Translation gives CAIKSGGSTDTQYF. The chain employs TRBV10-3 and TRBJ2-3; possibly TRBD2 for D (5 bases). CDR3 length equals 14 residues. V lost 7 bases and J 2 bases, leaving 13 bases between the germline ends. CDR1 and CDR2 from the germline V gene are ENHRY and SYGVKD.

This clonotype occurred a few times. This chain connects TRBV29-1 to TRBJ1-1; maybe TRBD1 (5 bases). CDR3 length equals 14 residues. V was clipped by 5 bases and J by 4 bases, with 17 bases between them. Looked up from germline, CDR1 is SQVTM and CDR2 is ANQGSEA. The CDR3 sequence is CSVPMAGRTTEAFF. The CDR3 DNA is TGCAGCGTTCCTATGGCAGGGAGGACCACTGAAGCTTTCTTT.

This clonotype showed up just a few times. J is TRBJ2-7 and V is TRBV12-3 or TRBV12-4; 7 bases match TRBD1. CDR3 size: 16 residues. V lost 7 bases to trimming and J lost 4 bases; unmatched junction nucleotides: 16. The CDR3 sequence: CASTAQPGTELYEQYF. The CDR3 nucleotides read TGTGCCAGCACGGCCCAACCCGGGACAGAACTATACGAGCAGTACTTC.

This clonotype appeared a few times. V is TRBV14 and J is TRBJ2-7; D ambiguous. Trimming took 2 bases from V and 2 from J, leaving 4 bases between them. The CDR3 loop spans 12 amino acids. Germline V CDR1 and CDR2: SGHDN, FVKESK. The CDR3 protein is CASSQTPYEQYF. CDR3 bases: TGTGCCAGCAGCCAAACCCCCTACGAGCAGTACTTC.

This clonotype showed up just a few times. This rearrangement joins TRBV10-3 to TRBJ2-7; 10 bases match TRBD1. V was clipped by 0 bases and J by 2 bases; unmatched bases: 10. From germline, CDR1 is ENHRY and CDR2 SYGVKD. This CDR3 has 18 residues. The DNA for the CDR3 is TGTGCCATCAGTGAGTCAAGGGGGGGGACAGGGGTTCCCTACGAGCAGTACTTC. Residues: CAISESRGGTGVPYEQYF.

This chain links TRBV6-5 with TRBJ2-5; D gene ambiguous. V lost 5 bases and J lost 1, with 17 bases in between. CDR1 and CDR2 from the germline V gene are MNHEY and SVGAGI. This CDR3 has 16 residues. CDR3 loop: CASSPVRAGTQETQYF. DNA for the CDR3: TGTGCCAGCAGTCCCGTGCGTGCCGGAACCCAAGAGACCCAGTACTTC.

The chain joins TRBV12-3 or TRBV12-4 to TRBJ1-1, with TRBD1 as a possible D gene (5 bases). Trimming shortened V by 7 bases and J by 2 bases, and 17 bases separated the two germline ends. This CDR3 contains 15 residues. The CDR3 DNA is TGTGCCAGCATCAAGGGGAGAGGCGGAAACACTGAAGCTTTCTTT. It codes for CASIKGRGGNTEAFF.

The rearrangement uses TRBV5-1 and TRBJ1-1; no definite D call. Germline V lookup: CDR1 SGHRS, CDR2 YFSETQ. Trimming stripped 0 bases from V and 1 base from J, with 7 bases between. The CDR3 sequence is 14 residues long. In DNA, the CDR3 is TGCGCCAGCAGCTTGGTGGAGAGGAACACTGAAGCTTTCTTT. Translated: CASSLVERNTEAFF.

The rearrangement links TRBV20-1 to TRBJ2-3, with D uncertain. Germline values: CDR1 DFQATT, CDR2 SNEGSKA (reference sequence). The CDR3 is 11 residues long. Trimming left V 3 bases short and J 4 bases short, with 5 bases between. The chain's CDR3 is CSARGPDTQYF. The CDR3 DNA is TGCAGTGCTAGGGGTCCAGATACGCAGTATTTT.

The CDR3 nucleotides are TGTGCCAGCAGCCAAACAGGGGGCATGTACTATGGCTACACCTTC. It is translated as CASSQTGGMYYGYTF. This sequence joins TRBV11-1 and TRBJ1-2; TRBD1 aligns across 9 bases. Trimming took 5 bases from V and 3 from J; bases not matched to a gene: 7. The CDR3 extends over 15 amino acids. Looked up from germline, CDR1 is SGHAT and CDR2 is FQDESV (reference sequence).

The rearrangement uses TRBV4-1 and TRBJ2-7, with TRBD1 as a possible D gene (5 bases). Per germline, CDR1 MGHRA and CDR2 YSYEKL. The CDR3 consists of 14 residues. V lost 1 base and J 0 bases, leaving 7 bases between the germline ends. The chain's CDR3 is CASSQGGYSYEQYF. The CDR3 DNA sequence: TGCGCCAGCAGCCAAGGGGGCTACTCCTACGAGCAGTACTTC.

This clonotype was detected a few times. The chain has TRBV10-3 and TRBJ2-7, with TRBD2 matching over 9 bases. This CDR3 comprises 13 residues. The germline V gene encodes CDR1 ENHRY and CDR2 SYGVKD. V was pared by 7 bases and J by 2 bases, with 3 bases of the junction left unmatched. This CDR3 is CAIKLAGPYEQYF. The CDR3 DNA reads TGTGCCATCAAACTAGCGGGCCCCTACGAGCAGTACTTC.

The V gene is TRBV5-1, the J gene TRBJ2-1, with TRBD2 matching over 10 bases. The length of the CDR3 is 15 residues. In germline, CDR1 is SGHRS, CDR2 YFSETQ. With V trimmed by 5 bases and J by 7 bases, 9 bases remained unmatched. The DNA of the CDR3 is TGCGCCAGCAGTCCCGGACTAGCGGTGGGTAATGAGCAGTTCTTC. This gives the protein CASSPGLAVGNEQFF.

J is TRBJ1-5 and V is TRBV10-3; D is undetermined. The length of the CDR3 is 15 residues. V dropped 0 bases and J dropped 4 bases, with 10 bases sitting between them. Per the germline V gene, CDR1 is ENHRY and CDR2 is SYGVKD. The CDR3 region is CAISESAPNNQPQHF. The CDR3, as DNA: TGTGCCATCAGTGAGTCGGCACCAAATAATCAGCCCCAGCATTTT.

The V gene is TRBV12-3 or TRBV12-4, the J gene TRBJ2-7; TRBD1 is a possible D gene (6 bases). V lost 5 bases and J 3 bases, leaving 11 bases between the germline ends. The length of the CDR3 is 13 residues. The CDR3 sequence is CASSAGQLYEQYF. CDR3 nucleotide sequence: TGTGCCAGCAGTGCCGGACAGCTCTACGAGCAGTACTTC.

This clonotype was picked up a small number of times. The chain recombines TRBV5-1 with TRBJ2-5; perhaps TRBD1 as D (6 bases). V was pared by 3 bases and J by 0 bases, with 12 bases between. Germline V gives CDR1 SGHRS, CDR2 YFSETQ. The CDR3 consists of 15 residues. The CDR3 protein is CASSSGTPYQETQYF. CDR3 bases: TGCGCCAGCAGCTCAGGGACACCCTACCAAGAGACCCAGTACTTC.

This chain links TRBV12-3 or TRBV12-4 with TRBJ2-7, with TRBD1 matching over 8 bases. The junction had 7 bases not matched to a gene; V was cut back by 3 bases and J by 3 bases. The CDR3 extends over 15 amino acids. The CDR3 loop reads CASSFPRDRNYEQYF. DNA of the CDR3: TGTGCCAGCAGTTTCCCCCGGGACAGGAACTACGAGCAGTACTTC.

This clonotype has more than one count but fewer than ten. The chain links TRBV7-3 to TRBJ2-5; D not resolved. Germline V CDR1 and CDR2: SGHTA, FQGTGA. V gave up 2 bases and J gave up 9 bases, with 16 bases separating them. CDR3 length: 14 amino acids. The CDR3: CASSLVGRSGPQYF. The CDR3 DNA reads as TGTGCCAGCAGCTTAGTCGGTAGATCAGGCCCCCAGTACTTC.

This chain joins TRBV4-2 and TRBJ2-5; D remains unclear. The closer fit of TRBJ2-7 to the DNA end suggests the J call may be wrong. Germline CDR1 is LGHNA and CDR2 is YNFKEQ. CDR3 length: 15 residues. The DNA for the CDR3 is TGTGCCAGCAGCCAAGAGCACCTCAGGAGCTACGAGCAGTACTTC. Translated, it gives CASSQEHLRSYEQYF.

This clonotype came up a few times. The chain joins TRBV4-2 to TRBJ2-5; the D gene is possibly TRBD2 (6 bases). The end of the DNA aligns better with TRBJ2-7, so the J call may be wrong. This CDR3 has 13 amino acids. Germline lookup yields CDR1 LGHNA and CDR2 YNFKEQ. As DNA, the CDR3 is TGTGCCAGCAGCCAAGATAGTAGCGGCGAGCAGTACTTC. Protein sequence: CASSQDSSGEQYF.

This clonotype was seen only a few times. The chain is built from TRBV7-9 and TRBJ2-6; tentatively, D is TRBD1 (5 bases). V gave up 3 bases and J gave up 2 bases, with 14 bases separating them. CDR1 is SEHNR and CDR2 is FQNEAQ in the germline V gene (reference sequence). The CDR3 consists of 17 residues. CDR3 in DNA: TGTGCCAGCAGCTTGGCCAAGGGGTTACCTGGGGCCAACGTCCTGACTTTC. Residues: CASSLAKGLPGANVLTF.

In its sample, this clonotype was seen a few times. The chain links TRBV6-5 to TRBJ2-7, with TRBD2 matching 10 bases. Trimming at V came to 6 bases and at J to 0 bases, leaving 2 bases not matched to a gene. The length of the CDR3 is 14 residues. CDR1 and CDR2 from the germline V gene are MNHEY and SVGAGI. CDR3 bases: TGTGCCAGCAGACAGCGGGAGGGCTCCTACGAGCAGTACTTC. Protein product: CASRQREGSYEQYF.

The rearrangement links TRBV4-2 to TRBJ1-2; 11 positions match TRBD1. The CDR3 covers 16 residues. The trim removed 4 bases at V and 2 bases at J, leaving 6 bases unmatched. CDR1 LGHNA and CDR2 YNFKEQ come from the germline V gene. The CDR3 loop is CASSPRGQGENYGYTF. CDR3 nucleotides: TGTGCCAGCAGCCCCCGGGGACAGGGGGAAAACTATGGCTACACCTTC.

This clonotype was seen a few times. The chain links TRBV19 to TRBJ2-1, with 14 nucleotides matching TRBD2. Losses at the gene ends were 6 bases for V and 2 bases for J; bases not matched to a gene: 12. Germline V gene lookup returns CDR1 LNHDA and CDR2 SQIVND (reference sequence). This CDR3 spans 19 amino acids. CDR3 nucleotides: TGTGCCAGTAGGCCCTTGACTAGCGGGGGGGCAAGCGCCTACAATGAGCAGTTCTTC. This encodes CASRPLTSGGASAYNEQFF.

The chain employs TRBV7-3 and TRBJ2-1; D is undetermined. The germline V gene encodes CDR1 SGHTA and CDR2 FQGTGA. V lost 1 base and J 6 bases, leaving 13 bases between the germline ends. The CDR3 loop spans 15 amino acids. The CDR3 nucleotides are TGTGCCAGCAGCTTAAGCCCCGGGCCACCCAATGAGCAGTTCTTC. It codes for CASSLSPGPPNEQFF. Full variable domain (remainder filled in from reference TRBV7-3 and TRBJ2-1): GAGVSQTPSNKVTEKGKYVELRCDPISGHTALYWYRQSLGQGPEFLIYFQGTGAADDSGLPNDRFFAVRPEGSVSTLKIQRTERGDSAVYLCASSLSPGPPNEQFFGPGTRLTVL.

This clonotype was observed a few times. This chain joins TRBV20-1 and TRBJ2-4, with 10 bases aligning to TRBD2. The J call could be wrong; TRBJ2-5 is a better fit for the DNA end. This CDR3 is 15 amino acids long. Germline lookup yields CDR1 DFQATT and CDR2 SNEGSKA (reference sequence). The CDR3 DNA reads as TGCAGTGCTAGAGAAATAGCGGGAGGAGGGGAGACCCAGTACTTC. It codes for CSAREIAGGGETQYF.